This TCR beta chain derives from a study of T cells after yellow fever vaccination. The CDR3 runs 16 residues. Germline V lookup: CDR1 SEHNR, CDR2 FQNEAQ (reference sequence). The junction had 6 bases not matched to a gene; V was cut back by 2 bases and J by 3 bases. TCRdb analysed the 5' RACE reads with MiXCR anew, one entry per CDR3 protein. The sample has hundreds of thousands of distinct CDR3 sequences, 3.6% seen once. The clonotype originates from a man aged 18-30 years who received the YFV17D yellow fever vaccine. The V and J genes are TRBV7-9 and TRBJ2-3; TRBD2 matches at 9 bases. Source: PBMCs, taken on the day of the yellow fever booster vaccination. CDR3 bases: TGTGCCAGCAGCTTATCAGCGGCGGGGGGGACAGATACGCAGTATTTT. It is translated as CASSLSAAGGTDTQYF.